One and the same sample provided the 8 T cell receptor beta chains below, sequenced in a study of T cells after somatic rescue of genetic block. Using immunoSEQ multiplex PCR, the repertoire was profiled, and TCRdb retains in-frame clones only, with some absent. The sample has tens of thousands of clones, roughly 91% seen once; the top ten hold around 2.8%. The sequencing sample was made of peripheral blood mononuclear cells (PBMCs). These receptors all come from a man under 40.

The chain uses TRBV6-1 and TRBJ1-5, with D uncertain. Between the trimmed V and J ends, which lost 0 bases and 0 bases, there was a span of 6 bases. The germline V gene has CDR1 MNHNS and CDR2 SASEGT. The CDR3 length is 15 residues. DNA of the CDR3: TGTGCCAGCAGTGAAGCGGGCGTTAGCAATCAGCCCCAGCATTTT. As protein: CASSEAGVSNQPQHF.

The CDR3, as DNA: TGCGCCAGCAGCCAACACCAACAGGGGTTCTTAAACTATGGCTACACCTTC. This encodes CASSQHQQGFLNYGYTF. This chain links TRBV4-1 with TRBJ1-2; 7 bases are a match to TRBD1. V shed 2 bases, J shed 2 bases, and the junction held 11 bases outside the gene matches. Germline lookup yields CDR1 MGHRA and CDR2 YSYEKL. The length of the CDR3 is 17 residues.

This rearrangement joins TRBV14 to TRBJ1-6; D is undetermined. The germline gives CDR1 SGHDN, CDR2 FVKESK. The V and J ends lost 4 bases and 5 bases respectively, with 6 bases between them. The CDR3 extends over 13 amino acids. CDR3 nucleotides: TGTGCCAGCAGCCTGATCAATAATTCACCCCTCCACTTT. Protein sequence: CASSLINNSPLHF.

The chain combines TRBV7-9 with TRBJ2-7; 9 nucleotides match TRBD1. This CDR3 contains 15 residues. The V gene's germline CDR1 is SEHNR and CDR2 FQNEAQ (reference sequence). V dropped 5 bases and J dropped 6; count of bases not matched to a gene: 11. The CDR3 coding sequence is TGTGCCAGCAGCCCAAGGCGGACAGGGGCCCCCGAGCAGTACTTC. Its translation: CASSPRRTGAPEQYF.

V usage is TRBV7-9 and J usage is TRBJ2-1, with TRBD2 matching over 14 bases. Germline lookup yields CDR1 SEHNR and CDR2 FQNEAQ (reference sequence). J lost 9 bases, V lost 4 bases, and 11 bases had no gene match. The CDR3 consists of 17 residues. The CDR3 region has the DNA TGTGCCAGCAGCTCGGTGGGGACTAGCGGGAGAAACAGTGAGCAGTTCTTC. Its protein product is CASSSVGTSGRNSEQFF.

The V gene is TRBV19, the J gene TRBJ2-7, with D uncertain. This CDR3 spans 15 amino acids. Germline CDR1 and CDR2: LNHDA and SQIVND (reference sequence). V gave up 5 bases and J gave up 0 bases, with 14 bases separating them. CDR3 protein: CASSASVQTSYEQYF. The DNA of the CDR3 is TGTGCCAGTAGTGCCTCGGTACAAACCTCCTACGAGCAGTACTTC. Full variable domain (outside the CDR3, taken from reference TRBV19 and TRBJ2-7): DGGITQSPKYLFRKEGQNVTLSCEQNLNHDAMYWYRQDPGQGLRLIYYSQIVNDFQKGDIAEGYSVSREKKESFPLTVTSAQKNPTAFYLCASSASVQTSYEQYFGPGTRLTVT.

The genes are TRBV30 and TRBJ2-7, with 8 bases lining up with TRBD1. With V trimmed by 2 bases and J by 0 bases, 3 bases remained unmatched. The CDR3 covers 14 residues. In germline, CDR1 is GTSNPN, CDR2 SVGIG (reference sequence). The CDR3 region is CAWSWTGSSYEQYF. The CDR3 nucleotides read TGTGCCTGGAGTTGGACAGGGAGCTCCTACGAGCAGTACTTC. Based on the CDR3 plus reference TRBV30 and TRBJ2-7, the full variable domain is SQTIHQWPATLVQPVGSPLSLECTVEGTSNPNLYWYRQAAGRGLQLLFYSVGIGQISSEVPQNLSASRPQDRQFILSSKKLLLSDSGFYLCAWSWTGSSYEQYFGPGTRLTVT.

The genes are TRBV7-3 and TRBJ1-1; the D is unclear. V shed 2 bases and J shed 2 bases, with 9 bases lying between them. Germline lookup yields CDR1 SGHTA and CDR2 FQGTGA. The CDR3 length is 14 residues. CDR3 DNA sequence: TGTGCCAGCAGCTTAGACGGGGAAAACACTGAAGCTTTCTTT. Amino acids: CASSLDGENTEAFF.